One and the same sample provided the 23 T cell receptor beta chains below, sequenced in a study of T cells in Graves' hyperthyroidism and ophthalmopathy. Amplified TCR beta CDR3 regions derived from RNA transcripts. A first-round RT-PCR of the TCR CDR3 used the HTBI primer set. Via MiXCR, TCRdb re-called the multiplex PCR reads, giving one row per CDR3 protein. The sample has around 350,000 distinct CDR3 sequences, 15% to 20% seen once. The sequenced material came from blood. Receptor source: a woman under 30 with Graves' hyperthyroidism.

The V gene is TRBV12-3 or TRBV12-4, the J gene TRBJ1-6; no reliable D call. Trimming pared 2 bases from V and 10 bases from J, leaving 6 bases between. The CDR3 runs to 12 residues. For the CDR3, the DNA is TGTGCCAGCAGTTTAATCGAATCACCCCTCCACTTT. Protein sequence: CASSLIESPLHF.

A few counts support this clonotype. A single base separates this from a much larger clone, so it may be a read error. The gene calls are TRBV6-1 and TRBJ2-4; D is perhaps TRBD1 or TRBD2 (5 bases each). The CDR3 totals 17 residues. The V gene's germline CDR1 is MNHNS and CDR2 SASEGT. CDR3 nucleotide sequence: TGTGCCAGCAGTGAGAGGTACCTGGGGGTGACCAAAAACATTAAGTACTTC. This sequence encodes CASSERYLGVTKNIKYF.

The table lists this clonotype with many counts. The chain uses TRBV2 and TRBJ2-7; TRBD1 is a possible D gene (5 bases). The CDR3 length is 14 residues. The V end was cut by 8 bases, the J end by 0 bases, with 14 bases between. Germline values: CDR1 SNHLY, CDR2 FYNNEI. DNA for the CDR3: TGTGCCAGCGTGTTGACAGCTAGCTCCTACGAGCAGTACTTC. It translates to CASVLTASSYEQYF.

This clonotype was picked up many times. The CDR3 region is CASSPMGGNYGYTF. Written as DNA, the CDR3 is TGTGCCAGCAGCCCGATGGGAGGTAACTATGGCTACACCTTC. This chain links TRBV9 with TRBJ1-2; the D is unclear. Germline CDR1 SGDLS, CDR2 YYNGEE. The CDR3 consists of 14 residues. The V end lost 4 bases, the J end lost 1 base, and 11 bases lay between the germline ends.

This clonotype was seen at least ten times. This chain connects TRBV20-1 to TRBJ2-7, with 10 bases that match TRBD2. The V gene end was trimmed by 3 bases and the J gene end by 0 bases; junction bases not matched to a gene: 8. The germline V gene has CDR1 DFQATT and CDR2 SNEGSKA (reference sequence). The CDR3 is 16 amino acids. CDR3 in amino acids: CSARSSGGTSSYEQYF. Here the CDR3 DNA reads TGCAGTGCTAGGAGTAGCGGGGGGACAAGCTCCTACGAGCAGTACTTC.

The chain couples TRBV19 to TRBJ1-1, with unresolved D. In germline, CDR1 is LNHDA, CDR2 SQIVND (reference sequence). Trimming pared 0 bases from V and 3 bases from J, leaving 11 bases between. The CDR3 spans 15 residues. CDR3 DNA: TGTGCCAGTAGTATAGATGGTTGGAGTTACACTGAAGCTTTCTTT. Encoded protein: CASSIDGWSYTEAFF.

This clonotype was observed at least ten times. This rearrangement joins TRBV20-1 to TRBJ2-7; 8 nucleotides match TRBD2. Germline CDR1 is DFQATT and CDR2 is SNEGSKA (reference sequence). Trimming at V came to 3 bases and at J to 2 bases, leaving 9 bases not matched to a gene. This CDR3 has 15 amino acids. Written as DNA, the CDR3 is TGCAGTGCTAGGGTTAGGGCGGGGGGAACCTACGAGCAGTACTTC. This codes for CSARVRAGGTYEQYF.

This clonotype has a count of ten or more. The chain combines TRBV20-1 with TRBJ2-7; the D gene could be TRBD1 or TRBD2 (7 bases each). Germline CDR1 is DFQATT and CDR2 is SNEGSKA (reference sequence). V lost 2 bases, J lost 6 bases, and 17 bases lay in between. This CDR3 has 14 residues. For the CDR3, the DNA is TGCAGTGCTAGAACAGGGGAGGGAACCTGCGAGCAGTACTTC. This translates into CSARTGEGTCEQYF.

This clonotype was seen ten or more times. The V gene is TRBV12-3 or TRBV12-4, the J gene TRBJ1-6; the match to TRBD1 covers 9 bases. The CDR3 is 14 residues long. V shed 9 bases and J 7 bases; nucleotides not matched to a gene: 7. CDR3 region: CASTGTGYNSPLHF. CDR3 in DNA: TGTGCCAGTACCGGGACAGGGTACAATTCACCCCTCCACTTT.

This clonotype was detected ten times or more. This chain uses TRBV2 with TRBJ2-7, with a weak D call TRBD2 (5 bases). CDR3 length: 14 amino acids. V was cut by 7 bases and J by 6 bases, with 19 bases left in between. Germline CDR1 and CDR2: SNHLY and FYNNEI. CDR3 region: CASKEDEPTLEQYF. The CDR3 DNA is TGTGCCAGCAAGGAGGACGAGCCCACCCTCGAGCAGTACTTC.

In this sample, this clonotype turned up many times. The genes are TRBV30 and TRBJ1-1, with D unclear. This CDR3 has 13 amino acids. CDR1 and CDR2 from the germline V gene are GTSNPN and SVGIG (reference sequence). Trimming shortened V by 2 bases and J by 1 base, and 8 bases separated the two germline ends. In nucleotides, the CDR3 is TGTGCCTGGAGTCTTGCCAGGAACACTGAAGCTTTCTTT. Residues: CAWSLARNTEAFF.

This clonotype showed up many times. The CDR3 nucleotides read TGTGCCATCACTCGGCAGGGACCTACCTCTGGAAACACCATATATTTT. Its protein is CAITRQGPTSGNTIYF. The chain combines TRBV10-3 with TRBJ1-3, with D perhaps TRBD1 (5 bases). Germline CDR1 ENHRY, CDR2 SYGVKD. Trimming took off 7 bases at V and 0 bases at J, with 16 bases between the two ends. The CDR3 extends over 16 amino acids.

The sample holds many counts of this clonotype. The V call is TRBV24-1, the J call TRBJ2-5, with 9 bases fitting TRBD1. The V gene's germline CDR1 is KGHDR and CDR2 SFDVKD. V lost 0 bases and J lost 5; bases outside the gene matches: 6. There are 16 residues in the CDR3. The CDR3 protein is CATSDLRGTGKETQYF. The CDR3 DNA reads TGTGCCACCAGTGATTTGCGGGGGACAGGGAAGGAGACCCAGTACTTC.

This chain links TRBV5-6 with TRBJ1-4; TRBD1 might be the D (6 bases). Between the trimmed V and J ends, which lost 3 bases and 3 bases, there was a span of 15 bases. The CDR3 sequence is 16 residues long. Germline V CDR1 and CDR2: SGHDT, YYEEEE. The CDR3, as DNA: TGTGCCAGCAGCTCACAGGGTTTGTTCGCTAATGAAAAACTGTTTTTT. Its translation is CASSSQGLFANEKLFF. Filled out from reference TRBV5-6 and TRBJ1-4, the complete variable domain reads DAGVTQSPTHLIKTRGQQVTLRCSPKSGHDTVSWYQQALGQGPQFIFQYYEEEERQRGNFPDRFSGHQFPNYSSELNVNALLLGDSALYLCASSSQGLFANEKLFFGSGTQLSVL.

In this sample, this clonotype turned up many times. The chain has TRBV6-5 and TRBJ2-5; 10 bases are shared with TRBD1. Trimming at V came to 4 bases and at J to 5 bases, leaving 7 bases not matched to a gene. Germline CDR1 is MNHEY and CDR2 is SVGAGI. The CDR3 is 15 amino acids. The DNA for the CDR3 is TGTGCCAGCAGTTGGGGACAGGGGATAATCGAGACCCAGTACTTC. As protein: CASSWGQGIIETQYF.

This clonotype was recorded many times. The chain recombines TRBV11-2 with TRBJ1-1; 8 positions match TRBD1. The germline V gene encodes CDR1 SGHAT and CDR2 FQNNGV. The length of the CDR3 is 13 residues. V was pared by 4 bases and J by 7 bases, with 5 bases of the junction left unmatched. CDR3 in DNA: TGTGCCAGCAGCTCCGACAGGGGAGGTGAAGCTTTCTTT. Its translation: CASSSDRGGEAFF.

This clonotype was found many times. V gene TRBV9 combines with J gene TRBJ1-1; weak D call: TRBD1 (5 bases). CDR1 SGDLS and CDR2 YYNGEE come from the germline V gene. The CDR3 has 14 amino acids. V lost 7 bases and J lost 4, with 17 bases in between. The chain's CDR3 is CASSIGAGSTEAFF. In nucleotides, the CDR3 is TGTGCCAGCTCAATAGGGGCCGGGAGCACTGAAGCTTTCTTT.

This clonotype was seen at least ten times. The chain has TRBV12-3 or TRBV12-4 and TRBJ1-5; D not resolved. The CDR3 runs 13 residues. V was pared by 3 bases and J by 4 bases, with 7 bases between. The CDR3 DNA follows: TGTGCCAGCAGTTTCGTTGGGAATCAGCCCCAGCATTTT. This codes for CASSFVGNQPQHF.

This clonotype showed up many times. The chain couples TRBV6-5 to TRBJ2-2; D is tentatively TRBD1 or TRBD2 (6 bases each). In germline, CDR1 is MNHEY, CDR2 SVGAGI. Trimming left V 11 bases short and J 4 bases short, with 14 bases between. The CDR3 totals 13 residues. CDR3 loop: CAVRGLGTGELFF. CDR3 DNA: TGTGCCGTCCGGGGGCTCGGCACCGGGGAGCTGTTTTTT.

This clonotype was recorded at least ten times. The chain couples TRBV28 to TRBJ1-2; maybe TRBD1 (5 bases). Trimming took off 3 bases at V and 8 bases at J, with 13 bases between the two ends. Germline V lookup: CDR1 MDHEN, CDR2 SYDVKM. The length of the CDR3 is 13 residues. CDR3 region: CASSFVLTEGYTF. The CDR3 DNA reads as TGTGCCAGCAGTTTTGTTCTGACAGAAGGCTACACCTTC.

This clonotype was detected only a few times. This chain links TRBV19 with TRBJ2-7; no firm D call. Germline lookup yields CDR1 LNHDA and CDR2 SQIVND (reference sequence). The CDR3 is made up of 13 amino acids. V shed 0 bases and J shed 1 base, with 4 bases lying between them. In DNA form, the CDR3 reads TGTGCCAGTAGTATAGAGCCGTCCTACGAGCAGTACTTC. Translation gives CASSIEPSYEQYF.

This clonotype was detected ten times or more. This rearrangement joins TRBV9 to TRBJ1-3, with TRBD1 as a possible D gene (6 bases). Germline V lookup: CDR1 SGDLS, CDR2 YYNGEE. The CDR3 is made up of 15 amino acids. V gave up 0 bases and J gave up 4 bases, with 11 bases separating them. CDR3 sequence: CASSVVPGAGNTIYF. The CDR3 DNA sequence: TGTGCCAGCAGCGTAGTCCCAGGGGCGGGAAACACCATATATTTT.

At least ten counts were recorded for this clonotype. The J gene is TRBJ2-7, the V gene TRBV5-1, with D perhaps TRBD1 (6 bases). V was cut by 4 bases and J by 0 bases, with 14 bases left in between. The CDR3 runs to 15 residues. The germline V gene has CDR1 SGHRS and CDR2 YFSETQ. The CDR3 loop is CASSQDSMSSYEQYF. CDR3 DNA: TGCGCCAGCAGCCAGGACAGTATGAGCTCCTACGAGCAGTACTTC.